This T cell receptor beta chain appears in the sequencing data of a study of Graves' ophthalmopathy and Graves' hyperthyroidism (dated by TCRdb to the late 2010s). Turning to the overall study: Peripheral blood was collected at initial diagnosis, prior to any treatment. To tell Graves' ophthalmopathy apart from Graves' hyperthyroidism, and to predict which patients would progress to ophthalmopathy, the study relied on TCR beta repertoire signatures. In total, approximately 140 blood samples were TCR-sequenced: 43 ophthalmopathy, some 75 hyperthyroidism and approximately 17 hyperthyroidism-to-ophthalmopathy patients. A discovery set of about 99 patients (about 45 ophthalmopathy, about 58 stable hyperthyroidism) was enrolled to explore V-J signatures distinguishing ophthalmopathy from hyperthyroidism. For independent validation, a separate cohort was made up of approximately 18 hyperthyroidism patients plus 17 patients who later progressed from hyperthyroidism to ophthalmopathy. T-cell repertoires of thyroid tissue and blood were compared in about 6 hyperthyroidism patients. Once sampling was done, hyperthyroidism patients were given methimazole at a starting dose of 30 mg daily, while ophthalmopathy patients were given high-dose intravenous methylprednisolone. The 100 discovery patients were randomly split 7:3 into training and test sets. Points the paper makes about the study in general: Ophthalmopathy was separated from stable hyperthyroidism by the 13-signature model with around 88% sensitivity and 81% to 84% specificity in cross-validation and with 80%/75% in the test set. Sample size was not statistically predetermined, and group allocation was not concealed from the investigators. In validation, the model predicted ophthalmopathy progression with 55% to 71% sensitivity and 72.22% specificity; 12 predicted patients were CT-confirmed with GO in a median of about 6.2 months. Most expanded thyroid clonotypes with a frequency above 0.001 also appeared in blood, which suggests that blood repertoires may reflect the immune response in the thyroid.

V loses 1 base, J loses 5 bases, and the germline ends lie 8 bases apart. The CDR3 has 13 amino acids, counting the end cysteine and phenylalanine. This entry keeps only the CDR3 DNA: 39 bases, framed from base 1. CDR1 and CDR2 are drawn from the germline V gene: SGHTA, FQGNSA. Hyperthyroidism was defined as stable when no progression to ophthalmopathy occurred within 18 months of follow-up. Hyperthyroidism patients were newly diagnosed, with disease duration under 2 months, and aged 18 to 65 years. Anyone with other autoimmune diseases, uncontrolled infections, pregnancy or lactation was excluded from the study. Clinical symptoms, serum thyroxine, TRAb, thyroid ultrasound and orbital computed tomography formed the basis of the diagnosis. Ficoll-Paque density gradient centrifugation was used to isolate PBMCs from 9.5 to 10 ml of fresh peripheral blood. Total RNA was extracted with Trizol reagent and quality-checked on an Agilent 2100 Bioanalyzer.

Note on this clonotype: Its antigen is still unknown. Base qualities were left out, and no much larger clone turns up one base away.

TCR beta CDR3 regions were amplified from RNA transcripts for repertoire sequencing. The first round was an RT-PCR using HTBI primers with the Qiagen OneStep RT-PCR kit, and this first round was followed by a second-round multiplex PCR, then size selection and purification. Libraries were sequenced paired-end with 100 bp reads on an Illumina HiSeq2000. Per the source publication's procedure: SOAPnuke was used to process the reads, throwing out any read that had adapters, had uncalled bases, had a mean Phred below 15, or lacked an exact constant-primer or identifier match. High-quality paired reads were merged with COPE v1.2.5. Each unique nucleotide sequence was treated as a clonotype, and MiTCR v1.1 was used to align the clonotypes to the IMGT TRB V, D and J references. Only V-J combinations with frequency above 0.0001 were analysed, covering about 99% of repertoires. For each V-J combination, a TCR clonal expansion and chaos score was defined as the ratio of F50 clonal expansion to chaos observed in the TCRdist matrix. Features were reduced by Welch's t-statistics and random forest to around 14 V-J combinations, which fed a naive Bayes classifier. The Morisita-Horn index was used to measure how similar the thyroid and blood repertoires were. TCRdb ran its own pipeline on the public reads, namely fastp trimming at Q25 and MiXCR clone calling, and kept in-frame beta chains. Rows matching on CDR3 protein sequence are summarized as one entry with the most common DNA and genes. The V and J calls and clone size are TCRdb's, not the authors'. In this sample the table shows hundreds of thousands of distinct CDR3 sequences, 20% to 25% of which occur a single time. The top ten clonotypes cover roughly 6.9% of the sample.

Sequencing was performed on peripheral blood. The sequence is built from TRBV7-2 and TRBJ1-2, and perhaps TRBD1 as D gene, on 5 matching bases. The clonotype originates from a woman aged 18-30 years with stable Graves' hyperthyroidism. Some clones in this sample may be carry-over from other donors' samples. Donor details come from another sample of the same person, matched by shared clones. Read as DNA, the sequence is TGTGCCAGCAGCTTAGTGGGGCCGTATGGCTACACCTTC. Its protein is CASSLVGPYGYTF.